The next 32 T cell receptor beta chains were all read from a single sample in a study of T cell repertoires in cytomegalovirus infection. No cognate antigen is known for these TCRs. TCRdb passed the reads through MiXCR, listing each CDR3 protein once. The table shows around 570,000 distinct CDR3 sequences, with approximately 40% occurring only once. The sequenced sample was cultured PBMCs, obtained from culture after CMV antigen stimulation. Receptors originate from a human donor in good health (CMV status not recorded). Some clones in this sample may be carry-over from other donors' samples.

The rearrangement uses TRBV20-1 and TRBJ2-7, with 11 bases matching TRBD2. This CDR3 region has 15 residues. The ends lost 6 bases at V and 3 bases at J; junction bases unmatched: 10. Germline V gene lookup returns CDR1 DFQATT and CDR2 SNEGSKA (reference sequence). DNA of the CDR3: TGCAGTGCCAACCCTGGGACTAGCGGAAACTACGAGCAGTACTTC. The encoded protein is CSANPGTSGNYEQYF.

The rearrangement links TRBV6-1 to TRBJ1-2, with D perhaps matching TRBD1 (5 bases). With 7 bases removed from V and 0 bases from J, the gap between germline ends came to 6 bases. Germline CDR1 reads MNHNS; CDR2 reads SASEGT. The CDR3 spans 12 residues. The CDR3 sequence is CASTGPNYGYTF. CDR3 bases: TGTGCCAGCACGGGACCTAACTATGGCTACACCTTC.

This rearrangement joins TRBV6-6 to TRBJ1-1, with D tentatively TRBD1 (5 bases). V was shortened by 7 bases and J by 4 bases, with 16 bases between the two germline ends. Germline V gene lookup returns CDR1 MNHNY and CDR2 SVGAGI (reference sequence). CDR3 size: 14 residues. CDR3 region: CASIVTAGLTEAFF. In DNA, the CDR3 is TGTGCCAGCATTGTTACTGCAGGGCTCACTGAAGCTTTCTTT.

This rearrangement joins TRBV7-8 to TRBJ1-5; the D is unclear. The CDR3 consists of 12 residues. Trimming took 6 bases from V and 9 from J, leaving 12 bases between them. Germline-derived CDR1 and CDR2 are SGHVS and FQNEAQ. The CDR3 region has the DNA TGTGCCAGCAGTCATCCCCTTGCGCCCCAGCATTTT. It specifies CASSHPLAPQHF.

This clonotype occurred a few times. V usage is TRBV7-2 and J usage is TRBJ2-1, with D perhaps matching TRBD2 (6 bases). V was shortened by 0 bases and J by 5 bases, with 14 bases between the two germline ends. The CDR3 has 16 amino acids. Germline V gives CDR1 SGHTA, CDR2 FQGNSA. CDR3 nucleotide sequence: TGTGCCAGCAGCTTAGCGCACGCGGGATGGAACAATGAGCAGTTCTTC. Translating gives CASSLAHAGWNNEQFF.

The chain links TRBV6-2 or TRBV6-3 to TRBJ2-3, with D unclear. This CDR3 comprises 14 residues. Germline V CDR1 and CDR2: MNHEY, SVGEGT. Trimming removed 6 bases from V and 0 bases from J, with 10 bases in between. CDR3 sequence reads: CASSRLASTDTQYF. Here the CDR3 DNA reads TGTGCCAGCAGCCGGTTGGCTAGCACAGATACGCAGTATTTT.

This chain's CDR3 is CASSLANRGGGYTF. In DNA, the CDR3 is TGTGCCAGCAGCTTAGCGAACAGGGGAGGCGGCTACACCTTC. The chain joins TRBV7-2 to TRBJ1-2, with 7 bases that match TRBD1. CDR1 SGHTA and CDR2 FQGNSA come from the germline V gene. J was trimmed by 8 bases and V by 0 bases; bases with no gene match: 6. CDR3 length equals 14 residues.

The chain couples TRBV7-6 to TRBJ2-1; D is ambiguous. Trimming removed 1 base from V and 5 bases from J, with 9 bases in between. From germline, CDR1 is SGHVS and CDR2 FNYEAQ. This CDR3 has 14 residues. The chain's CDR3 is CASSLVGIHNEQFF. The DNA of the CDR3 is TGTGCCAGCAGCTTAGTGGGCATACACAATGAGCAGTTCTTC.

The chain joins TRBV12-3 or TRBV12-4 to TRBJ2-3; TRBD1 is a possible D gene (6 bases). The CDR3 extends over 13 amino acids. Trimming pared 5 bases from V and 3 bases from J, leaving 9 bases between. This CDR3 reads CASSTGMTDTQYF. CDR3 sequence (DNA): TGTGCCAGCAGTACAGGGATGACAGATACGCAGTATTTT.

The CDR3 sequence: CASSQDLGYTQYF. The CDR3 nucleotides read TGCGCCAGCAGCCAAGATCTCGGGTATACCCAGTACTTC. The genes are TRBV4-3 and TRBJ2-5, with D unresolved. V gave up 0 bases and J gave up 8 bases, with 10 bases separating them. The germline CDR1 and CDR2 sequences are LGHNA and YSLEER. This CDR3 is 13 amino acids long.

The chain couples TRBV7-9 to TRBJ2-1, with a possible D match to TRBD2 (6 bases). Between the trimmed V and J ends, which lost 3 bases and 6 bases, there was a span of 9 bases. There are 13 residues in the CDR3. Germline V lookup: CDR1 SEHNR, CDR2 FQNEAQ (reference sequence). The CDR3 sequence: CASSFREVNEQFF. CDR3 DNA: TGTGCCAGCAGCTTCAGGGAGGTCAATGAGCAGTTCTTC. Drawing the rest from reference TRBV7-9 and TRBJ2-1, the complete variable domain is DTGVSQNPRHKITKRGQNVTFRCDPISEHNRLYWYRQTLGQGPEFLTYFQNEAQLEKSRLLSDRFSAERPKGSFSTLEIQRTEQGDSAMYLCASSFREVNEQFFGPGTRLTVL.

This chain links TRBV10-3 with TRBJ2-3, with TRBD2 matching 11 bases. The germline gives CDR1 ENHRY, CDR2 SYGVKD. The CDR3 has 15 amino acids. Trimming cost V 4 bases and J 2 bases; bases outside gene matches: 2. CDR3 DNA: TGTGCCATCAGTGCGACTAGCGGGGACACAGATACGCAGTATTTT. Its translation: CAISATSGDTDTQYF.

This CDR3 reads CASRVSNYGYTF. In DNA form, the CDR3 reads TGTGCCAGTAGAGTCAGTAACTATGGCTACACCTTC. This chain uses TRBV19 with TRBJ1-2; no clear D gene. The CDR3 is 12 residues long. Trimming pared 6 bases from V and 1 base from J, leaving 6 bases between. CDR1 and CDR2 (germline): LNHDA, SQIVND (reference sequence).

This clonotype was recorded a few times. V usage is TRBV25-1 and J usage is TRBJ2-7; D assignment may be TRBD1 or TRBD2 (5 bases each). From germline, CDR1 is MGHDK and CDR2 SYGVNS. Trimming shortened V by 4 bases and J by 2 bases, and 15 bases separated the two germline ends. The CDR3 consists of 15 residues. Here the CDR3 DNA reads TGTGCCAGCAGTGCAGCGGAGACAGTTCCCTACGAGCAGTACTTC. The encoded protein is CASSAAETVPYEQYF.

The chain carries TRBV2 and TRBJ2-7, with TRBD2 identical over 7 bases. Trimming cost V 2 bases and J 7 bases; bases outside gene matches: 11. Looked up from germline, CDR1 is SNHLY and CDR2 is FYNNEI. The CDR3 covers 15 residues. DNA of the CDR3: TGTGCCAGCAGTGAACTAGCGGAAGTTCTACGAGAGCAGTACTTC. The encoded protein is CASSELAEVLREQYF.

This clonotype was observed a few times. This sequence joins TRBV5-4 and TRBJ2-7, with D maybe TRBD2 (6 bases). This CDR3 is built from 15 residues. The germline V gene encodes CDR1 SGHNT and CDR2 YYREEE (reference sequence). V lost 4 bases and J 2 bases, leaving 16 bases between the germline ends. CDR3 amino acids: CASSPAAGRTYEQYF. As DNA, the CDR3 is TGTGCCAGCAGCCCTGCGGCGGGGCGAACCTACGAGCAGTACTTC.

The genes are TRBV7-9 and TRBJ2-1, with TRBD1 as a possible D gene (5 bases). Looked up from germline, CDR1 is SEHNR and CDR2 is FQNEAQ (reference sequence). The CDR3 totals 13 residues. V gave up 8 bases and J gave up 7 bases, with 15 bases separating them. This chain's CDR3 is CASAPKQANEQFF. The DNA of the CDR3 is TGTGCCAGCGCACCCAAACAGGCGAATGAGCAGTTCTTC.

The V gene is TRBV4-1, the J gene TRBJ2-7; unclear D gene. The germline V gene has CDR1 MGHRA and CDR2 YSYEKL. Deletions cut 1 base from V and 1 base from J, with 11 bases between. CDR3 size: 15 residues. Written as DNA, the CDR3 is TGCGCCAGCAGCCAAGCCCCTGCCCGGTCCTACGAGCAGTACTTC. Its translation is CASSQAPARSYEQYF.

The rearrangement uses TRBV7-2 and TRBJ2-1; tentatively, D is TRBD1 (5 bases). V was shortened by 3 bases and J by 0 bases, with 15 bases between the two germline ends. The germline gives CDR1 SGHTA, CDR2 FQGNSA. The CDR3 has 17 amino acids. The CDR3 DNA sequence: TGTGCCAGCAGCTTGGGGCTAGTAAGGGGCTCCTACAATGAGCAGTTCTTC. Its translation: CASSLGLVRGSYNEQFF. The full variable domain, rest sourced from reference TRBV7-2 and TRBJ2-1, is GAGVSQSPSNKVTEKGKDVELRCDPISGHTALYWYRQSLGQGLEFLIYFQGNSAPDKSGLPSDRFSAERTGGSVSTLTIQRTQQEDSAVYLCASSLGLVRGSYNEQFFGPGTRLTVL.

A single count supports this clonotype. The J gene is TRBJ2-1, the V gene TRBV29-1; 9 positions match TRBD1. Germline V gene sequence: CDR1 SQVTM, CDR2 ANQGSEA. The CDR3 length is 16 residues. The J segment lost 4 bases and the V segment lost 7 bases, leaving 14 bases of the junction unmatched. DNA for the CDR3: TGCAGCGACAGAGGGACAGGGTCGGGGGTATACAATGAGCAGTTCTTC. It codes for CSDRGTGSGVYNEQFF.

The chain is built from TRBV4-3 and TRBJ1-1; D uncertain. The V gene's germline CDR1 is LGHNA and CDR2 YSLEER. There are 14 residues in the CDR3. V dropped 0 bases and J dropped 5 bases, with 10 bases sitting between them. The CDR3 nucleotides read TGCGCCAGCAGCCAAGAGCCGGGGTGGACTGAAGCTTTCTTT. Protein product: CASSQEPGWTEAFF.

The chain couples TRBV3-1 to TRBJ2-7, with 8 positions matching TRBD1. The CDR3 contains 17 residues. V lost 2 bases and J lost 1; bases outside the gene matches: 10. Germline V CDR1 and CDR2: LGHDT, YNNKEL (reference sequence). The CDR3 DNA sequence: TGTGCCAGCAGCCAACGTCCCGTGAGGACAGGGTCCTACGAGCAGTACTTC. Amino acid sequence: CASSQRPVRTGSYEQYF.

The V and J genes are TRBV7-8 and TRBJ2-7; 14 nucleotides line up with TRBD2. Trimming took 5 bases from V and 2 from J; bases not matched to a gene: 11. Germline V gene lookup returns CDR1 SGHVS and CDR2 FQNEAQ. This CDR3 spans 18 amino acids. The CDR3 sequence is CASSLSGTSGSGAYEQYF. The CDR3 coding sequence is TGTGCCAGCAGCCTTTCCGGGACTAGCGGGAGCGGGGCCTACGAGCAGTACTTC. Combining the CDR3 with reference TRBV7-8 and TRBJ2-7 gives the whole variable domain GAGVSQSPRYKVAKRGQDVALRCDPISGHVSLFWYQQALGQGPEFLTYFQNEAQLDKSGLPSDRFFAERPEGSVSTLKIQRTQQEDSAVYLCASSLSGTSGSGAYEQYFGPGTRLTVT.

V is TRBV7-2 and J is TRBJ1-1; D gene unclear. Trimming took off 5 bases at V and 4 bases at J, with 11 bases between the two ends. The germline CDR1 and CDR2 sequences are SGHTA and FQGNSA. The CDR3 is 13 amino acids. Here the CDR3 DNA reads TGTGCCAGCAGCCCGATGATGAGCACTGAAGCTTTCTTT. Protein product: CASSPMMSTEAFF.

This clonotype was seen at least ten times. CDR3 in amino acids: CASSLGTAYYGYTF. The CDR3 nucleotides read TGTGCCAGCAGCTTAGGGACAGCTTACTATGGCTACACCTTC. This chain links TRBV7-2 with TRBJ1-2; perhaps TRBD1 as D (6 bases). CDR1 is SGHTA, CDR2 FQGNSA, per germline. The CDR3 extends over 14 amino acids. V lost 1 base to trimming and J lost 3 bases, with 9 bases between them.

This chain uses TRBV12-3 or TRBV12-4 with TRBJ1-3, with D possibly TRBD1 on 5 matching bases. CDR3 length: 17 amino acids. V lost 3 bases and J 4 bases, leaving 19 bases between the germline ends. CDR3 protein: CASSLRKGLAAGNTIYF. The CDR3 nucleotides are TGTGCCAGCAGTTTGAGGAAGGGGCTAGCGGCAGGAAACACCATATATTTT.

This clonotype was seen only a few times. This chain uses TRBV5-4 with TRBJ1-3; TRBD1 is a possible D gene (5 bases). CDR3 length: 15 residues. The germline V and J ends were trimmed by 3 bases and 1 base, with 11 bases remaining between them. In germline, CDR1 is SGHNT, CDR2 YYREEE (reference sequence). In DNA, the CDR3 is TGTGCCAGCAGCTGGGACCCCGCGTCTGGAAACACCATATATTTT. Its protein product is CASSWDPASGNTIYF.

The sample holds one count of this clonotype. CDR3 nucleotide sequence: TGCGCCAGCAGCCAAGGGGGTAGCGGGTACTACAATGAGCAGTTCTTC. This gives the protein CASSQGGSGYYNEQFF. J is TRBJ2-1 and V is TRBV4-1; 7 positions agree with TRBD2. J was trimmed by 3 bases and V by 1 base; bases with no gene match: 6. This CDR3 region has 16 residues. Germline CDR1 is MGHRA and CDR2 is YSYEKL.

The rearrangement links TRBV20-1 to TRBJ2-2; D not certain. The length of the CDR3 is 15 residues. V was shortened by 1 base and J by 8 bases, with 17 bases between the two germline ends. Germline V lookup: CDR1 DFQATT, CDR2 SNEGSKA (reference sequence). The CDR3 region is CSARAPRAGAGELFF. CDR3 DNA: TGCAGTGCTAGAGCCCCTCGGGCAGGCGCTGGGGAGCTGTTTTTT.

The chain has TRBV27 and TRBJ2-2, with 8 positions matching TRBD2. Per the germline V gene, CDR1 is MNHEY and CDR2 is SMNVEV (reference sequence). This CDR3 comprises 16 residues. With 5 bases clipped from V and 0 bases from J, the junction kept 5 bases outside the gene matches. CDR3 loop: CASSLYGGANTGELFF. The CDR3 region has the DNA TGTGCCAGCAGTCTATACGGGGGGGCGAACACCGGGGAGCTGTTTTTT.

This clonotype was observed a few times. The CDR3 DNA reads TGCAGTGCTCCCATACCGGGCGCTAAGAATTCACCCCTCCACTTT. This encodes CSAPIPGAKNSPLHF. This chain connects TRBV20-1 to TRBJ1-6; no definite D call. CDR3 size: 15 residues. The germline V and J ends were trimmed by 5 bases and 7 bases, with 18 bases remaining between them. CDR1 DFQATT and CDR2 SNEGSKA come from the germline V gene (reference sequence).

This clonotype was seen only a few times. The chain employs TRBV12-3 or TRBV12-4 and TRBJ2-3; 7 bases are a match to TRBD2. The trim removed 7 bases at V and 1 base at J, leaving 11 bases unmatched. CDR3 size: 16 residues. CDR3 sequence reads: CASIPLTGGGTDTQYF. The CDR3, as DNA: TGTGCCAGCATACCTCTGACGGGAGGTGGCACAGATACGCAGTATTTT.